Reported below is one T cell receptor beta chain. The record originates from a study of technical replicates of blood from several donors. Some clones are missing from TCRdb's copy, which holds only in-frame ones; the method was immunoSEQ multiplex PCR. The profile shows about 75,000 clones, roughly 90% of them singletons. The V gene end was trimmed by 4 bases and the J gene end by 5 bases; junction bases not matched to a gene: 6. CDR3 length: 16 residues. The germline V gene has CDR1 SGHTA and CDR2 FQGTGA. The sequence was collected from a human donor in good health. Some clones in this sample may be carry-over from other donors' samples. Sequencing was performed on PBMCs. The J gene is TRBJ2-5, the V gene TRBV7-3, with 14 bases identical to TRBD2. The CDR3: CASSSGTSGSGETQYF. The CDR3 DNA is TGTGCCAGCAGCTCCGGGACTAGCGGGAGTGGCGAGACCCAGTACTTC.